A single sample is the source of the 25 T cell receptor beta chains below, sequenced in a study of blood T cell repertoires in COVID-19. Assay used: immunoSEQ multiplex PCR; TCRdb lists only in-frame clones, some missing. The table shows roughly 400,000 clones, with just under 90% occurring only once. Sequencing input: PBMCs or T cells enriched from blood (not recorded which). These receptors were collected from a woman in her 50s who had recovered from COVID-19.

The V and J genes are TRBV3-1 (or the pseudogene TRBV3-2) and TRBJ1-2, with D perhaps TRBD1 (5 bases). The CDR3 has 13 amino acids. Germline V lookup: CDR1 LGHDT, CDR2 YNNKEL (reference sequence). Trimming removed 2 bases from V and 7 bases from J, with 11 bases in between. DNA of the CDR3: TGTGCCAGCAGCCAAAAGGGGCGGGGTGGCTACACCTTC. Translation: CASSQKGRGGYTF.

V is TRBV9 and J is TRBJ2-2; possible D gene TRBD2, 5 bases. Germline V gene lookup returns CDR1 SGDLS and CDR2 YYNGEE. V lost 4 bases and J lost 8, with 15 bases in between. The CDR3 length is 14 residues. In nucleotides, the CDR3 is TGTGCCAGCAGCCCAGTCGGACTTTCGGGGGAGCTGTTTTTT. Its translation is CASSPVGLSGELFF. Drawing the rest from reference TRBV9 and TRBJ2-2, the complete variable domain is DSGVTQTPKHLITATGQRVTLRCSPRSGDLSVYWYQQSLDQGLQFLIQYYNGEERAKGNILERFSAQQFPDLHSELNLSSLELGDSALYFCASSPVGLSGELFFGEGSRLTVL.

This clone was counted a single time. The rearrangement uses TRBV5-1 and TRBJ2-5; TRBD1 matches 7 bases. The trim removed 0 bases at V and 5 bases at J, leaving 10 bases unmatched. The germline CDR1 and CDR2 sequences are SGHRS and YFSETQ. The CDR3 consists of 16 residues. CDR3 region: CASSLALGGTPETQYF. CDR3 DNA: TGCGCCAGCAGCTTGGCCCTAGGGGGCACGCCGGAGACCCAGTACTTC.

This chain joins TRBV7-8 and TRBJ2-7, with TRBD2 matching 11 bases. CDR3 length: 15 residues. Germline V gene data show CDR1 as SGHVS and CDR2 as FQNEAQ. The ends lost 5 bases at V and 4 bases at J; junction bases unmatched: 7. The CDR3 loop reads CASSPLGTSGYEQYF. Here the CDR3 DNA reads TGTGCCAGCAGCCCTTTAGGGACTAGCGGATACGAGCAGTACTTC.

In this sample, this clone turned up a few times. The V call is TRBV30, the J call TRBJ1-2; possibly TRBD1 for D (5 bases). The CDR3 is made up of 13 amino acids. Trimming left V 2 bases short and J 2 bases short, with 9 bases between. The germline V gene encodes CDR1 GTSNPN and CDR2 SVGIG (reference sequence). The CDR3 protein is CAWSLQANYGYTF. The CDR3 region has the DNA TGTGCCTGGAGTCTACAGGCGAACTATGGCTACACCTTC.

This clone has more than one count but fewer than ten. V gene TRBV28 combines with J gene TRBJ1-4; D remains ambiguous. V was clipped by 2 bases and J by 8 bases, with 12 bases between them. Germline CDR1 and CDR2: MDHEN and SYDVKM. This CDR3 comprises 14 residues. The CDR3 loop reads CASSLSPTEEKLFF. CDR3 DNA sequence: TGTGCCAGCAGTTTAAGTCCAACAGAAGAAAAACTGTTTTTT.

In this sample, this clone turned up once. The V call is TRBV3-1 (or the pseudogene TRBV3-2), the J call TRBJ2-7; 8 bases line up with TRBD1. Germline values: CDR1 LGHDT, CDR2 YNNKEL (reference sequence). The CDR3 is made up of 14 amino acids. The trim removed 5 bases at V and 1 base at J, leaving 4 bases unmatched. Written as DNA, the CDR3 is TGTGCCAGCAGCTATAGGACAGGGTCCTACGAGCAGTACTTC. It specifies CASSYRTGSYEQYF.

CDR3 residues: CASVLGTQETQYF. The CDR3 DNA sequence: TGTGCCAGCGTCCTCGGGACTCAAGAGACCCAGTACTTC. This chain connects TRBV21-1 to TRBJ2-5; the table calls TRBD2, which could not be checked here. TRBV21-1 is noted as a pseudogene. The CDR3 loop spans 13 amino acids.

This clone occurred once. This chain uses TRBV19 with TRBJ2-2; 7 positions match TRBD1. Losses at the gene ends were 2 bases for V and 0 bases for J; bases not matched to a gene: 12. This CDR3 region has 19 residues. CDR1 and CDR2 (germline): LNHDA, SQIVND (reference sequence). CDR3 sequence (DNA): TGTGCCAGTAGTATAAAAGGACAGGCCGTCTCCGCGAACACCGGGGAGCTGTTTTTT. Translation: CASSIKGQAVSANTGELFF.

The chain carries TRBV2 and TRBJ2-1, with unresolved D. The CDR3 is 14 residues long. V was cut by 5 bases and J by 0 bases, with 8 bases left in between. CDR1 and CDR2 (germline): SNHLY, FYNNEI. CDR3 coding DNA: TGTGCCAGCAGTAGAGAGAGCTCCTACAATGAGCAGTTCTTC. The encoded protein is CASSRESSYNEQFF.

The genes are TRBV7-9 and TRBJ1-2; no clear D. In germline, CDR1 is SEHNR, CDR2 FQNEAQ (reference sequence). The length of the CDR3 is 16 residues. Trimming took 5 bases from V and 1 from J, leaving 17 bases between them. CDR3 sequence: CASSMSGGLYNYGYTF. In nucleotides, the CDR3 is TGTGCCAGCAGCATGTCAGGCGGGCTGTATAACTATGGCTACACCTTC.

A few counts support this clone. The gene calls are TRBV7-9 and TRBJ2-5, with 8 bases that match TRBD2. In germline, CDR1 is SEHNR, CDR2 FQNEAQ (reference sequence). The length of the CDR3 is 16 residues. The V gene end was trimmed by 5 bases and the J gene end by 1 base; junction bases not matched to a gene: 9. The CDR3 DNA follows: TGTGCCAGCAGCCCATGGGAGCGGGGGCCCCAAGAGACCCAGTACTTC. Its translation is CASSPWERGPQETQYF.

The CDR3 DNA reads as TGTGCCACCAATTCCAGGGACAGGGGTAACTATGGCTACACCTTC. Translating it yields CATNSRDRGNYGYTF. The chain combines TRBV6-5 with TRBJ1-2, with 10 bases lining up with TRBD1. CDR3 length equals 15 residues. J was trimmed by 1 base and V by 10 bases; bases with no gene match: 9. Per germline, CDR1 MNHEY and CDR2 SVGAGI.

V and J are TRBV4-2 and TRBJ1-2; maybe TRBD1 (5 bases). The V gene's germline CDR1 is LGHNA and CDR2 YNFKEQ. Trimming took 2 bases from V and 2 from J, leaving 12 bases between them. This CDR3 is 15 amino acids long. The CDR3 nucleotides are TGTGCCAGCAGCCAATCGAGGGACTTGAACTATGGCTACACCTTC. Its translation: CASSQSRDLNYGYTF.

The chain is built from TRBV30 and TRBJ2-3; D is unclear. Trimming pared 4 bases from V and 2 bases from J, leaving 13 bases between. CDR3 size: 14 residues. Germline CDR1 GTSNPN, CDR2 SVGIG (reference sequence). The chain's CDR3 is CAWTSTRYTDTQYF. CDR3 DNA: TGTGCCTGGACTAGTACGCGATACACAGATACGCAGTATTTT.

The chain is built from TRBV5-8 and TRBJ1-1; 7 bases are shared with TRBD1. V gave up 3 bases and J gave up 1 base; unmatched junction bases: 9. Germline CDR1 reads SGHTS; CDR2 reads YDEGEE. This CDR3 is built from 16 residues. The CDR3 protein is CASSWGQRRPNTEAFF. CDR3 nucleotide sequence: TGTGCCAGCAGCTGGGGACAGCGAAGGCCGAACACTGAAGCTTTCTTT. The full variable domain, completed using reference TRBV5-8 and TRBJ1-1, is EAGVTQSPTHLIKTRGQQATLRCSPISGHTSVYWYQQALGLGLQFLLWYDEGEERNRGNFPPRFSGRQFPNYSSELNVNALELEDSALYLCASSWGQRRPNTEAFFGQGTRLTVV.

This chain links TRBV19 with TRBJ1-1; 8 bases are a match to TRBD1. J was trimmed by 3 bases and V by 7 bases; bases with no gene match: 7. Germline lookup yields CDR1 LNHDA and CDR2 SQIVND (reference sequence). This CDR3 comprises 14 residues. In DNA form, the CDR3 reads TGTGCCAGTACCCCCGGACAGGGCTACACTGAAGCTTTCTTT. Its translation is CASTPGQGYTEAFF.

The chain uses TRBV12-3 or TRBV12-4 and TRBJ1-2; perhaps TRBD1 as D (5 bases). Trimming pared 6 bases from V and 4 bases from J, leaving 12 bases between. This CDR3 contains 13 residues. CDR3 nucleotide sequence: TGTGCCAGCAGCAGGGAAAAGGGCTATGGCTACACCTTC. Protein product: CASSREKGYGYTF.

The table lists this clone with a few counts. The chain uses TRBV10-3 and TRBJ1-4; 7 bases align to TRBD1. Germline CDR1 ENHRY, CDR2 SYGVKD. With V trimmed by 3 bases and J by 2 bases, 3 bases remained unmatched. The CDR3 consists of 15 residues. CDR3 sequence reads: CAISDQTGTNEKLFF. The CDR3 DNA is TGTGCCATCAGTGACCAGACAGGGACTAATGAAAAACTGTTTTTT.

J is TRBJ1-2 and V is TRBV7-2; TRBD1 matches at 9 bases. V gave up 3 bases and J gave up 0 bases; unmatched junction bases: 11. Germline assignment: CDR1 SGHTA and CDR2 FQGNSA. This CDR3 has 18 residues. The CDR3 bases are TGTGCCAGCAGCTTTCGTTATACACAGGGGGCCACTAACTATGGCTACACCTTC. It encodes CASSFRYTQGATNYGYTF.

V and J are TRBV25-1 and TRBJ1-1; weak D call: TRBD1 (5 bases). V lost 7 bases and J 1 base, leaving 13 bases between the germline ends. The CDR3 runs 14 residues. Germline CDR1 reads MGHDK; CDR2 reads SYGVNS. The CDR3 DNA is TGTGCCAGCACCCCAGCAGGGTGGAACACTGAAGCTTTCTTT. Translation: CASTPAGWNTEAFF.

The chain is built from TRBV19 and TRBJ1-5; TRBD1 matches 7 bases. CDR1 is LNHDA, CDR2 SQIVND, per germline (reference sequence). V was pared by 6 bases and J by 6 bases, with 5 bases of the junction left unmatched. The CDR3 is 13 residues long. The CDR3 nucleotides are TGTGCCAGTAGAGACAGGGACGGTCAGCCCCAGCATTTT. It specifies CASRDRDGQPQHF.

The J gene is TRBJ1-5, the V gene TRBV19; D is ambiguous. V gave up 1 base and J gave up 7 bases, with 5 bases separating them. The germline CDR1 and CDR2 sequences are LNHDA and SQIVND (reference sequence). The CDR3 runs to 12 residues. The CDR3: CASSIGAQPQHF. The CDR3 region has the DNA TGTGCCAGTAGTATAGGGGCCCAGCCCCAGCATTTT.

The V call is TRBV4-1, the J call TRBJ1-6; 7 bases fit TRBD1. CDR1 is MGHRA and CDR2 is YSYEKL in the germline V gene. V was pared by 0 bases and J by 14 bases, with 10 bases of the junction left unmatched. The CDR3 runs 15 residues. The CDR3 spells CASSQDWTGGGTLHF. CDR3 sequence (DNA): TGCGCCAGCAGCCAAGATTGGACAGGTGGGGGGACCCTCCACTTT.

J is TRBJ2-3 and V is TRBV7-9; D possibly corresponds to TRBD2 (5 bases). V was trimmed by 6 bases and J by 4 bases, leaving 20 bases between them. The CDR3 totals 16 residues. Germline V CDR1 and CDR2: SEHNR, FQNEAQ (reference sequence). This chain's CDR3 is CASRPQSPVLADTQYF. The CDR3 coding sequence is TGTGCCAGCAGACCTCAATCCCCAGTACTAGCAGATACGCAGTATTTT.